This T cell receptor beta chain was documented in a study of regulatory T cells in long-lasting Graves disease. Study-level results: Favoring TRBV28, TRBJ1-2 and TRBJ2-5 was a feature seen in persistent disease. Tissue studied was limited to peripheral blood, excluding thyroid tissue. With under 3,500 shared public clonotypes, persistent patients exceeded new patients, who shared 966.

The time point denotes: persistent/refractory GD, antithyroid drugs over 5 years with positive TRAb. Extracted RNA from PBMCs served as the source of the TCR library. Libraries of TCR beta came from iRepertoire HTBI primers plus Arm-PCR of CDR3 regions. Under the authors' procedure: Among the samples, around 61 TRBV and 14 TRBJ segments were identified. TCRdb reprocessed the multiplex PCR reads via MiXCR and lists one record per CDR3 protein. The V and J calls follow TCRdb's processing rather than the paper's. The sample includes some 440,000 distinct CDR3 sequences, more than 20% of them seen just once. A note on this clonotype: Its antigen remains unidentified.

There are 14 residues in the CDR3. The V gene end was trimmed by 5 bases and the J gene end by 1 base; junction bases not matched to a gene: 5. The germline CDR1 and CDR2 sequences are MDHEN and SYDVKM. This sample comprised peripheral blood mononuclear cells (PBMCs), obtained when the disease was refractory, from a patient treated with antithyroid drugs. This chain connects TRBV28 to TRBJ2-7; TRBD2 matches at 7 bases. The receptor was isolated from a female donor with Graves disease. CDR3 loop: CASSGGVESYEQYF. For the CDR3, the DNA is TGTGCCAGCAGTGGGGGGGTCGAATCCTACGAGCAGTACTTC.